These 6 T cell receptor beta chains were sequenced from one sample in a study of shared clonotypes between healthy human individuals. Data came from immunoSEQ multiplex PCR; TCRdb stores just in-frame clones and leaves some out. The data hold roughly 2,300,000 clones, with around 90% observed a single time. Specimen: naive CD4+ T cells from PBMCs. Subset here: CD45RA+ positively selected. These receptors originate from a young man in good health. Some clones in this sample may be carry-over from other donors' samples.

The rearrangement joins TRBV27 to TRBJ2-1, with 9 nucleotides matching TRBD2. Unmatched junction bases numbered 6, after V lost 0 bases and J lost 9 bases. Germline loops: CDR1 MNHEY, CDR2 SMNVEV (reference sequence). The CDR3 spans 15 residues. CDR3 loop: CASSLSSGRVTEQFF. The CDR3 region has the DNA TGTGCCAGCAGTTTATCTAGCGGGAGAGTGACTGAGCAGTTCTTC.

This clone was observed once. CDR3 sequence reads: CASSEYLIPGGYTF. As DNA, the CDR3 is TGTGCCAGCAGTGAATATCTAATACCCGGGGGCTACACCTTC. This rearrangement joins TRBV25-1 to TRBJ1-2, with D hard to call. Germline CDR1 is MGHDK and CDR2 is SYGVNS. V lost 0 bases to trimming and J lost 8 bases, with 13 bases between them. The CDR3 length is 14 residues.

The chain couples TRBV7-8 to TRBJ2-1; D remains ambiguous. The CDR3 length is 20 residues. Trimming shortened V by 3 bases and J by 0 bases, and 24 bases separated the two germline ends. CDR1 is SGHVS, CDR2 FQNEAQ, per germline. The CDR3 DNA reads TGTGCCAGCAGCTTGGCGCTTATCGGAGAACGAGAGCCCTCCTACAATGAGCAGTTCTTC. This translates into CASSLALIGEREPSYNEQFF. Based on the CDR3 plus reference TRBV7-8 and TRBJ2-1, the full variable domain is GAGVSQSPRYKVAKRGQDVALRCDPISGHVSLFWYQQALGQGPEFLTYFQNEAQLDKSGLPSDRFFAERPEGSVSTLKIQRTQQEDSAVYLCASSLALIGEREPSYNEQFFGPGTRLTVL.

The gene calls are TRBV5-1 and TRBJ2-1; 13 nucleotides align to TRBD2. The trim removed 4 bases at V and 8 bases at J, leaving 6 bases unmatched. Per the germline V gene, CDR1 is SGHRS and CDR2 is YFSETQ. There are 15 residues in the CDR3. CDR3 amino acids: CASSPGLAGYYEQFF. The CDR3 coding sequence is TGCGCCAGCAGCCCGGGACTAGCGGGATACTATGAGCAGTTCTTC.

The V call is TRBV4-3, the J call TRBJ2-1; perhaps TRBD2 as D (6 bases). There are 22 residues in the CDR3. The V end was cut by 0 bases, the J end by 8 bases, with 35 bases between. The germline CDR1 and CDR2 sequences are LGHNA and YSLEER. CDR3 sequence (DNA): TGCGCCAGCAGCCAAGAGGAGGGTGGAGGCTATGTTGGCACAAGAAAGGGCGATGAGCAGTTCTTC. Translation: CASSQEEGGGYVGTRKGDEQFF.

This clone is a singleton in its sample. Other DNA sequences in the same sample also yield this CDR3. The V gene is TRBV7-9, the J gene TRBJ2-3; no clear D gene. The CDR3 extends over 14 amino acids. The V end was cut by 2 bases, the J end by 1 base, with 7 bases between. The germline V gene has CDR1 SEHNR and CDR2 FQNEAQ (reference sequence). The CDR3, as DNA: TGTGCCAGCAGCTTACTCGGCGGCACAGATACGCAGTATTTT. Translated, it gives CASSLLGGTDTQYF. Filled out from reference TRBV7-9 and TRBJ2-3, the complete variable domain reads DTGVSQNPRHKITKRGQNVTFRCDPISEHNRLYWYRQTLGQGPEFLTYFQNEAQLEKSRLLSDRFSAERPKGSFSTLEIQRTEQGDSAMYLCASSLLGGTDTQYFGPGTRLTVL.